One and the same sample provided the 3 T cell receptor beta chains below, sequenced in a study of beta chain features in type 1 diabetes. Study-wide results and limits: TCRB CDR3 length was moderately but significantly reduced in all four CD4+ subsets of Type 1 diabetes patients.

All of the isolated RNA was reverse transcribed, so expressed TCRB transcripts were sequenced. This table comes from immunoSEQ multiplex PCR, and its TCRdb copy is limited to in-frame clones, with some not included. Here the sample spans under 850,000 clones, roughly 13% being singletons. No antigens are known for them. The sequenced sample consisted of naive CD4+ T cells from blood. The source is a man between 18 and 29 years old with type 1 diabetes.

This clone was counted between two and nine times. V is TRBV5-4 and J is TRBJ2-5; TRBD2 matches at 8 bases. CDR1 and CDR2 from the germline V gene are SGHNT and YYREEE (reference sequence). The CDR3 consists of 14 residues. J lost 5 bases, V lost 2 bases, and 5 bases had no gene match. In DNA form, the CDR3 reads TGTGCCAGCAGCTTTACCGGGAGGGCCGAGACCCAGTACTTC. It yields the protein CASSFTGRAETQYF.

V usage is TRBV18 and J usage is TRBJ1-2; 7 bases are shared with TRBD1. Germline assignment: CDR1 KGHSH and CDR2 LQKENI. Trimming removed 6 bases from V and 4 bases from J; junction bases left unmatched: 11. This CDR3 spans 15 amino acids. DNA of the CDR3: TGTGCCAGCTCCCCAGGGGGAGATAGGGTCTATGGCTACACCTTC. It translates to CASSPGGDRVYGYTF.

The chain couples TRBV19 to TRBJ2-1, with 10 bases fitting TRBD2. CDR3 length: 15 amino acids. Germline loops: CDR1 LNHDA, CDR2 SQIVND (reference sequence). After removal of 5 bases from V and 9 bases from J, the junction contained 10 bases not matched to a gene. The CDR3 region has the DNA TGTGCCAGTAGTGTCGAATTAGCGGGGGGAGGTGAGCAGTTCTTC. Protein product: CASSVELAGGGEQFF.